The following is a T cell receptor (beta chain) sequence with its context. The germline gives CDR1 LGHDT, CDR2 YNNKEL (reference sequence). The V end lost 4 bases, the J end lost 0 bases, and 13 bases lay between the germline ends. The CDR3 covers 15 residues. Authors' processing steps: How many nucleated cells were present was estimated from reference gene primer amplification. TCRdb's copy holds only in-frame clones and misses some; the assay was immunoSEQ multiplex PCR. That table furnishes V, J and clone size, whereas the DNA furnished D and trimming. The data show 190,000 or so clones, 65% to 90% seen once. This record comes from a study of blood T cell repertoires in COVID-19. Overall study: Both acute and convalescent COVID-19 samples were obtained from the United States, Italy and Spain.

Participant-reported clinical history was the basis for cohort assignment. A COVID-19 case had been met by exposed participants during the 2 weeks before study entry. This sequence joins TRBV3-1 (or the pseudogene TRBV3-2) and TRBJ2-7; D might be TRBD1 (5 bases). This TCR came from a woman in her twenties or thirties who had been exposed to COVID-19. Input material: PBMCs or T cells enriched from blood (not recorded which). The CDR3, as DNA: TGTGCCAGCAGCCCCCATCCCGACAGCTCCTACGAGCAGTACTTC. It encodes CASSPHPDSSYEQYF.